This is a list of T cell receptor beta chains from one sample in a study of T cell repertoires in cytomegalovirus infection. Each CDR3 protein is one row after TCRdb ran MiXCR on the reads. The sample carries approximately 1,000,000 distinct CDR3 sequences, roughly 30% recorded once. Their target antigens are unknown. The specimen comprised cultured CD8+ T cells from PBMCs, sampled from culture after CMV antigen stimulation. These receptors all come from a human donor in good health (CMV status not recorded). Some clones in this sample may be carry-over from other donors' samples. CDR3s include the opening cysteine and the closing phenylalanine or tryptophan. D genes are given only for firm matches. Size is stated for part of the rows, as once, few or many counts, or as a class when the clone is expanded.

V gene: TRBV3-1
D gene: -
clone size: -
J gene: TRBJ1-2
CDR3 protein: CASSAQWAWEGYTF
CDR3 DNA: TGTGCCAGCAGCGCACAGTGGGCGTGGGAAGGCTACACCTTC

V gene: TRBV7-2
D gene: -
clone size: -
J gene: TRBJ2-4
CDR3 protein: CASSLDRLPSGDIQYF
CDR3 DNA: TGTGCCAGCAGCCTCGACAGACTCCCCTCAGGGGACATTCAGTACTTC

V gene: TRBV29-1
D gene: -
clone size: -
J gene: TRBJ2-7
CDR3 protein: CSVEDGHYEQYF
CDR3 DNA: TGCAGCGTTGAAGATGGGCATTACGAGCAGTACTTC

V gene: TRBV25-1
D gene: TRBD2
clone size: once
J gene: TRBJ2-3
CDR3 protein: CASRDYNTDTQYF
CDR3 DNA: TGTGCCAGCCGGGACTACAACACAGATACGCAGTATTTT

V gene: TRBV2
D gene: -
clone size: -
J gene: TRBJ1-2
CDR3 protein: CASSEGPLYYGYTF
CDR3 DNA: TGTGCCAGCAGTGAAGGGCCCCTTTACTATGGCTACACCTTC

V gene: TRBV12-3/TRBV12-4
D gene: -
clone size: few
J gene: TRBJ2-1
CDR3 protein: CASSRSGGVNEQFF
CDR3 DNA: TGTGCCAGCAGTCGATCCGGGGGAGTCAATGAGCAGTTCTTC

V gene: TRBV6-2/TRBV6-3
D gene: -
clone size: -
J gene: TRBJ2-2
CDR3 protein: CASSKRRNTGELFF
CDR3 DNA: TGTGCCAGCAGTAAACGTAGGAACACCGGGGAGCTGTTTTTT

V gene: TRBV10-3
D gene: -
clone size: few
J gene: TRBJ1-4
CDR3 protein: CAISESGTEKLFF
CDR3 DNA: TGTGCCATCAGTGAGTCCGGAACTGAAAAACTGTTTTTT

V gene: TRBV7-2
D gene: -
clone size: many
J gene: TRBJ1-2
CDR3 protein: CASSPRDNYGYTF
CDR3 DNA: TGTGCCAGCAGCCCCCGGGACAACTATGGCTACACCTTC

V gene: TRBV5-6
D gene: -
clone size: -
J gene: TRBJ1-2
CDR3 protein: CASSPRTLAGGYTF
CDR3 DNA: TGTGCCAGCAGCCCTAGGACACTCGCGGGAGGCTACACCTTC

V gene: TRBV6-6
D gene: -
clone size: -
J gene: TRBJ2-1
CDR3 protein: CASSLHWGPDSYNEQFF
CDR3 DNA: TGTGCCAGCAGTTTGCACTGGGGCCCCGACTCCTACAATGAGCAGTTCTTC

V gene: TRBV12-3/TRBV12-4
D gene: -
clone size: -
J gene: TRBJ2-5
CDR3 protein: CASSLDGGTQETQYF
CDR3 DNA: TGTGCCAGCAGCTTAGATGGAGGGACCCAAGAGACCCAGTACTTC

V gene: TRBV24-1
D gene: -
clone size: -
J gene: TRBJ2-1
CDR3 protein: CATSDFQGTEQFF
CDR3 DNA: TGTGCCACCAGTGATTTCCAGGGGACTGAGCAGTTCTTC

V gene: TRBV5-5
D gene: -
clone size: -
J gene: TRBJ2-3
CDR3 protein: CASSSVRGLFTDTQYF
CDR3 DNA: TGTGCCAGCAGCTCGGTCCGGGGACTGTTCACAGATACGCAGTATTTT

V gene: TRBV2
D gene: -
clone size: -
J gene: TRBJ2-1
CDR3 protein: CASPRRGRGEQFF
CDR3 DNA: TGTGCCAGCCCGAGGAGGGGCCGGGGTGAGCAGTTCTTC

V gene: TRBV4-1
D gene: -
clone size: few
J gene: TRBJ2-1
CDR3 protein: CASSHTDHLDEQFF
CDR3 DNA: TGCGCCAGCAGCCATACCGACCACCTGGATGAGCAGTTCTTC

V gene: TRBV6-1
D gene: TRBD1
clone size: -
J gene: TRBJ1-5
CDR3 protein: CASSEAGRDRFNQPQHF
CDR3 DNA: TGTGCCAGCAGTGAAGCCGGGCGGGACAGGTTCAATCAGCCCCAGCATTTT

V gene: TRBV9
D gene: -
clone size: few
J gene: TRBJ1-2
CDR3 protein: CASSVGGSGGGSGYTF
CDR3 DNA: TGTGCCAGCAGCGTAGGGGGGTCAGGAGGAGGTTCCGGCTACACCTTC

V gene: TRBV4-1
D gene: -
clone size: few
J gene: TRBJ1-5
CDR3 protein: CASSPHAGSDNQPQHF
CDR3 DNA: TGCGCCAGCAGCCCTCATGCGGGGTCCGATAATCAGCCCCAGCATTTT

V gene: TRBV19
D gene: TRBD1
clone size: -
J gene: TRBJ2-2
CDR3 protein: CASSIHTGGSTGELFF
CDR3 DNA: TGTGCCAGTAGTATCCATACAGGGGGTAGCACCGGGGAGCTGTTTTTT

V gene: TRBV19
D gene: -
clone size: few
J gene: TRBJ1-1
CDR3 protein: CASSIRVGAEAFF
CDR3 DNA: TGTGCCAGTAGTATCAGGGTTGGTGCTGAAGCTTTCTTT

V gene: TRBV7-9
D gene: -
clone size: -
J gene: TRBJ2-3
CDR3 protein: CASSSPRLERDTQYF
CDR3 DNA: TGTGCCAGCAGCTCCCCGCGATTGGAGCGAGATACGCAGTATTTT

V gene: TRBV7-9
D gene: TRBD1
clone size: -
J gene: TRBJ2-1
CDR3 protein: CVSRSGQGYNEQFF
CDR3 DNA: TGTGTCAGCAGATCCGGACAGGGCTACAATGAGCAGTTCTTC

V gene: TRBV29-1
D gene: -
clone size: many
J gene: TRBJ2-1
CDR3 protein: CSVLDSYNEQFF
CDR3 DNA: TGCAGCGTCCTTGACAGTTACAATGAGCAGTTCTTC

V gene: TRBV11-2
D gene: -
clone size: -
J gene: TRBJ1-1
CDR3 protein: CASSPTWRGTEAFF
CDR3 DNA: TGTGCCAGCAGCCCAACCTGGAGGGGCACTGAAGCTTTCTTT

V gene: TRBV7-3
D gene: -
clone size: few
J gene: TRBJ1-1
CDR3 protein: CASSLYEGTEAFF
CDR3 DNA: TGTGCCAGCAGCTTATATGAAGGGACTGAAGCTTTCTTT

V gene: TRBV7-6
D gene: TRBD2
clone size: -
J gene: TRBJ2-2
CDR3 protein: CASSRTSGGPGSTGELFF
CDR3 DNA: TGTGCCAGCAGCCGGACTAGCGGGGGGCCGGGGAGCACCGGGGAGCTGTTTTTT

V gene: TRBV11-3
D gene: -
clone size: -
J gene: TRBJ1-1
CDR3 protein: CASSFLAGTEAFF
CDR3 DNA: TGTGCCAGCAGCTTTTTAGCGGGGACTGAAGCTTTCTTT

V gene: TRBV6-1
D gene: -
clone size: -
J gene: TRBJ1-2
CDR3 protein: CASSPRDTPRANYGYTF
CDR3 DNA: TGTGCCAGCAGCCCCCGGGACACCCCCAGAGCTAACTATGGCTACACCTTC

V gene: TRBV7-6
D gene: -
clone size: -
J gene: TRBJ1-1
CDR3 protein: CASSLQAREGAFF
CDR3 DNA: TGTGCCAGCAGCTTACAGGCCCGTGAGGGGGCTTTCTTT

V gene: TRBV12-3/TRBV12-4
D gene: TRBD1
clone size: -
J gene: TRBJ1-2
CDR3 protein: CASSPLGTGNPNYGYTF
CDR3 DNA: TGTGCCAGCAGTCCTCTCGGGACAGGGAACCCTAACTATGGCTACACCTTC

V gene: TRBV7-8
D gene: TRBD2
clone size: many
J gene: TRBJ2-1
CDR3 protein: CASGSFLGTSGGGYNEQFF
CDR3 DNA: TGTGCCAGCGGAAGTTTCCTTGGGACTAGCGGGGGTGGCTACAATGAGCAGTTCTTC

V gene: TRBV5-6
D gene: -
clone size: -
J gene: TRBJ1-1
CDR3 protein: CASNLGGGTEAFF
CDR3 DNA: TGTGCCAGCAACCTGGGGGGAGGCACTGAAGCTTTCTTT

V gene: TRBV6-2/TRBV6-3
D gene: -
clone size: -
J gene: TRBJ2-2
CDR3 protein: CASLGEYPPYTGELFF
CDR3 DNA: TGTGCCAGCCTTGGGGAATACCCCCCTTACACCGGGGAGCTGTTTTTT

V gene: TRBV7-2
D gene: -
clone size: few
J gene: TRBJ1-6
CDR3 protein: CASSADGYNSPLHF
CDR3 DNA: TGTGCCAGCAGCGCCGACGGGTATAATTCACCCCTCCACTTT

V gene: TRBV6-4
D gene: -
clone size: -
J gene: TRBJ1-2
CDR3 protein: CASSDSAGSPFGYTF
CDR3 DNA: TGTGCCAGCAGTGACTCCGCAGGTTCACCTTTCGGCTACACCTTC

V gene: TRBV4-1
D gene: -
clone size: many
J gene: TRBJ2-3
CDR3 protein: CASSQVAGRGTDTQYF
CDR3 DNA: TGCGCCAGCAGCCAAGTTGCGGGCAGGGGCACAGATACGCAGTATTTT

V gene: TRBV28
D gene: TRBD2
clone size: many
J gene: TRBJ2-1
CDR3 protein: CASSSGLAGEIFSYNEQFF
CDR3 DNA: TGTGCCAGCAGCTCCGGACTAGCGGGGGAAATTTTCTCCTACAATGAGCAGTTCTTC

V gene: TRBV12-5
D gene: -
clone size: -
J gene: TRBJ2-3
CDR3 protein: CASGSRDTQYF
CDR3 DNA: TGTGCTAGTGGTTCTAGAGATACGCAGTATTTT

V gene: TRBV7-9
D gene: TRBD1
clone size: few
J gene: TRBJ1-2
CDR3 protein: CASSYRDRGLHGYTF
CDR3 DNA: TGTGCCAGCAGCTACCGGGACAGGGGGCTGCATGGCTACACCTTC

V gene: TRBV11-2
D gene: TRBD1
clone size: -
J gene: TRBJ1-2
CDR3 protein: CASSSPGGIYGYTF
CDR3 DNA: TGTGCCAGCAGCTCGCCAGGGGGAATCTATGGCTACACCTTC

V gene: TRBV27
D gene: -
clone size: -
J gene: TRBJ1-2
CDR3 protein: CASSSRGRYGYTF
CDR3 DNA: TGTGCCAGCAGCTCTCGGGGAAGATACGGCTACACCTTC

V gene: TRBV12-3/TRBV12-4
D gene: -
clone size: many
J gene: TRBJ1-1
CDR3 protein: CASSFGGAEAFF
CDR3 DNA: TGTGCCAGCAGCTTTGGCGGGGCTGAAGCTTTCTTT

V gene: TRBV6-6
D gene: -
clone size: -
J gene: TRBJ1-1
CDR3 protein: CASSDDRNWVPTEAFF
CDR3 DNA: TGTGCCAGCAGTGACGACCGAAATTGGGTTCCCACTGAAGCTTTCTTT

V gene: TRBV12-3/TRBV12-4
D gene: -
clone size: many
J gene: TRBJ2-5
CDR3 protein: CASRLLGSGEETQYF
CDR3 DNA: TGTGCCAGCAGACTACTAGGCAGCGGTGAAGAGACCCAGTACTTC

V gene: TRBV7-2
D gene: -
clone size: few
J gene: TRBJ1-3
CDR3 protein: CASSLVDGQRWGNTIYF
CDR3 DNA: TGTGCCAGCAGCTTAGTGGATGGACAGAGGTGGGGAAACACCATATATTTT